The TCR beta chain described here comes from a study of tumor-infiltrating lymphocytes in primary liver carcinoma. As for the study in general: Male and female patients aged 30 to 69 years made up the cohort.

As to this clonotype: Its cognate antigen is unknown. The conserved final phenylalanine or tryptophan is absent from the CDR3, which likely points to a read error.

Priming with a constant-region primer yielded TCR beta cDNA from around 540 ng total RNA. Employing slightly modified ARM-PCR, three nested multiplex PCR rounds were run, and these gave rise to the TCR beta libraries. Both of the initial two PCR rounds ran for approximately 11 cycles and employed TRBV1-TRBV30 forward primers alongside a C-beta reverse primer. TCRdb processed the multiplex PCR reads anew with MiXCR; each CDR3 protein has one entry. The sample contains more than 90,000 distinct CDR3 sequences, more than 65% of which appear only once. From unsorted bulk tissue weighing roughly 17-31 mg, DNA and RNA were co-extracted. Overall study findings and caveats: Less overlap was seen in tumor-adjacent and tumor-blood pairs than in tumor region pairs.

This CDR3 comprises 14 residues. The source material was liver tumor tissue from sampling region 2. The subset here: tumor region T2, inferior pole. The chain recombines TRBV12-3 or TRBV12-4 with TRBJ2-1, with TRBD2 matching 8 bases. The receptor's source is a woman aged 60-75 years with primary liver carcinoma and hepatitis B virus infection. The CDR3 reads CASTDQRESNDQFL. The CDR3 region has the DNA TGTGCCAGCACCGATCAGCGGGAGAGCAATGACCAGTTCCTC.